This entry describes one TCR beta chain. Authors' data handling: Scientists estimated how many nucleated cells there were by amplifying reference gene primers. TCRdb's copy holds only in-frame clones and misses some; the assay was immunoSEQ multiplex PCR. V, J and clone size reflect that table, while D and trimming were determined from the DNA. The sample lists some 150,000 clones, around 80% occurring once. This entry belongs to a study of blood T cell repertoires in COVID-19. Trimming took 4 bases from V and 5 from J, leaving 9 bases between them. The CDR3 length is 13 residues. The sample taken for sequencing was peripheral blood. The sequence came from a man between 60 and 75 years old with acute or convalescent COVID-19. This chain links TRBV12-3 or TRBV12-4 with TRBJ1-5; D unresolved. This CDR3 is CASSSTRDQPQHF. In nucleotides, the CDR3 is TGTGCCAGCAGTTCCACACGGGATCAGCCCCAGCATTTT.